These 2 T cell receptor beta chains were all obtained from the same sample, sequenced in a study of control samples from healthy donors and cancer patients. Repertoires were generated with immunoSEQ multiplex PCR, while TCRdb's copy carries only in-frame clones and drops some. Of under 65,000 clones listed, 80% to 90% were seen once; the top ten hold 2.8%. Sample: PBMCs. The origin of the receptors is a woman aged 50 to 65 with lung cancer.

This rearrangement joins TRBV18 to TRBJ2-2, with TRBD1 matching 7 bases. The CDR3 runs to 17 residues. V trimming: 3 bases; J trimming: 1 base; junction bases outside the gene matches: 8. The germline V gene encodes CDR1 KGHSH and CDR2 LQKENI. CDR3 bases: TGTGCCAGCTCACCCCTCAGACAGGGCATGAACACCGGGGAGCTGTTTTTT. Its protein product is CASSPLRQGMNTGELFF.

This sequence joins TRBV7-2 and TRBJ1-1; D is ambiguous. Germline V gene lookup returns CDR1 SGHTA and CDR2 FQGNSA. Trimming cost V 1 base and J 1 base, with 7 bases left between them. The CDR3 is 14 amino acids. DNA of the CDR3: TGTGCCAGCAGCTTAGTCCCGGGGAACACTGAAGCTTTCTTT. It is translated as CASSLVPGNTEAFF.